This TCR beta chain originates from a study of T cell repertoires in cytomegalovirus infection. General study results and limits: The study identified carriers of CMV plus the relevant HLA from cumulative public TCR beta family frequency.

TCRdb fed the reads into MiXCR, producing one record per CDR3 protein. In the table there are fewer than 300,000 distinct CDR3 sequences, about 25% of which are singletons. Germline CDR1 SGHTA, CDR2 FQGNSA. The CDR3 length is 14 residues. V was clipped by 0 bases and J by 1 base, with 7 bases between them. This clonotype has at least ten counts. Its antigen is undetermined. The chain is built from TRBV7-2 and TRBJ2-7; D gene uncertain. Sequenced: PBMCs. The clonotype comes from a human donor in good health (CMV status not recorded). Some clones in this sample may be carry-over from other donors' samples. The CDR3 loop reads CASSLAARSYEQYF. The CDR3 DNA follows: TGTGCCAGCAGCTTAGCGGCGAGGTCCTACGAGCAGTACTTC.